These 15 T cell receptor beta chains were all obtained from the same sample, sequenced in a study of blood T cell repertoires in COVID-19. Profiling relied on immunoSEQ multiplex PCR, and the TCRdb table lists in-frame clones only, not all of them. The sample carries approximately 70,000 clones, around 90% recorded once. The sequenced sample was peripheral blood. The source of these receptors is a woman aged 60-70 years with active COVID-19.

This clone has a single count. This chain uses TRBV15 with TRBJ2-3, with TRBD1 matching over 7 bases. The germline CDR1 and CDR2 sequences are LNHNV and YYDKDF (reference sequence). V shed 5 bases and J 2 bases; nucleotides not matched to a gene: 7. This CDR3 region has 15 residues. The CDR3 coding sequence is TGTGCCACCAGCGTCCGACAGGGATACACAGATACGCAGTATTTT. Its protein is CATSVRQGYTDTQYF.

The chain couples TRBV27 to TRBJ2-3; possible D gene TRBD1, 6 bases. V lost 7 bases, J lost 7 bases, and 9 bases lay in between. Germline V gene lookup returns CDR1 MNHEY and CDR2 SMNVEV (reference sequence). This CDR3 region has 11 residues. Here the CDR3 reads CASKGDNTQYF. The CDR3 nucleotides read TGTGCCAGCAAGGGGGACAATACGCAGTATTTT.

The chain employs TRBV6-2 or TRBV6-3 and TRBJ2-3; D gene unclear. Germline lookup yields CDR1 MNHEY and CDR2 SVGEGT. The CDR3 loop spans 12 amino acids. Trimming took 0 bases from V and 7 from J, leaving 5 bases between them. The CDR3, as DNA: TGTGCCAGCAGTTACTCGAGGCATACGCAGTATTTT. Its protein product is CASSYSRHTQYF.

This clone was detected only once. V gene TRBV4-1 combines with J gene TRBJ2-5, with TRBD2 matching 11 bases. J gave up 4 bases and V 3 bases, and 4 bases lay outside the gene matches. The germline V gene has CDR1 MGHRA and CDR2 YSYEKL. The CDR3 is made up of 15 amino acids. CDR3 DNA sequence: TGCGCCAGCAGCCACCTAGCGGGAGGTCGAGAGACCCAGTACTTC. Protein product: CASSHLAGGRETQYF.

The V gene is TRBV15, the J gene TRBJ2-3, with D uncertain. Trimming stripped 2 bases from V and 3 bases from J, with 3 bases between. Germline lookup yields CDR1 LNHNV and CDR2 YYDKDF (reference sequence). This CDR3 has 12 residues. The CDR3 coding sequence is TGTGCCACCAGCAGACGGACAGATACGCAGTATTTT. As protein: CATSRRTDTQYF.

This clone was seen a single time. The rearrangement links TRBV5-1 to TRBJ2-2, with D uncertain. V was trimmed by 2 bases and J by 5 bases, leaving 7 bases between them. CDR1 and CDR2 from the germline V gene are SGHRS and YFSETQ. The CDR3 consists of 13 residues. CDR3 DNA sequence: TGCGCCAGCAGCTTATTTATTACCGGGGAGCTGTTTTTT. Its protein is CASSLFITGELFF.

This clone was counted at least ten times. This chain joins TRBV19 and TRBJ2-2; 11 bases are a match to TRBD2. The CDR3 loop spans 15 amino acids. V trimming: 6 bases; J trimming: 9 bases; junction bases outside the gene matches: 9. Germline loops: CDR1 LNHDA, CDR2 SQIVND (reference sequence). The chain's CDR3 is CASRPTSGIARELFF. In nucleotides, the CDR3 is TGTGCCAGTAGGCCGACTAGCGGGATTGCCCGGGAGCTGTTTTTT.

J is TRBJ1-2 and V is TRBV27, with D possibly matching TRBD1 (6 bases). The V gene's germline CDR1 is MNHEY and CDR2 SMNVEV (reference sequence). The CDR3 runs to 14 residues. Deletions cut 6 bases from V and 5 bases from J, with 16 bases between. The CDR3 nucleotides read TGTGCCAGCAGCTTCGCCGCAGGGGATTATGGCTACACCTTC. It is translated as CASSFAAGDYGYTF.

This chain connects TRBV24-1 to TRBJ2-2, with TRBD2 identical over 10 bases. The ends lost 2 bases at V and 5 bases at J; junction bases unmatched: 4. The CDR3 totals 16 residues. Germline lookup yields CDR1 KGHDR and CDR2 SFDVKD. This CDR3 is CATSDSSGRGTGELFF. CDR3 nucleotides: TGTGCCACCAGTGATTCTAGCGGGAGAGGAACCGGGGAGCTGTTTTTT.

The V gene is TRBV28, the J gene TRBJ2-7; 7 nucleotides agree with TRBD2. Trimming took 7 bases from V and 0 from J; bases not matched to a gene: 6. Germline CDR1 reads MDHEN; CDR2 reads SYDVKM. CDR3 size: 14 residues. The CDR3 here is CASIQAGPSYEQYF. DNA for the CDR3: TGTGCCAGCATTCAAGCGGGACCCTCCTACGAGCAGTACTTC.

Only one count was recorded for this clone. The DNA for the CDR3 is TGTGCCAGCAGTTACTCGAGCAATAGCAATCAGCCCCAGCATTTT. Residues: CASSYSSNSNQPQHF. The J gene is TRBJ1-5, the V gene TRBV6-5; unclear D gene. Germline V gene lookup returns CDR1 MNHEY and CDR2 SVGAGI. V lost 0 bases to trimming and J lost 0 bases, with 6 bases between them. The CDR3 covers 15 residues.

The chain carries TRBV6-5 and TRBJ2-5, with a possible D match to TRBD1 (6 bases). This CDR3 spans 15 amino acids. V was shortened by 6 bases and J by 3 bases, with 17 bases between the two germline ends. CDR1 and CDR2 from the germline V gene are MNHEY and SVGAGI. The CDR3 protein is CASRRDIGAKETQYF. The DNA of the CDR3 is TGTGCCAGCAGAAGGGACATTGGAGCCAAAGAGACCCAGTACTTC.

The rearrangement links TRBV24-1 to TRBJ2-1; 7 nucleotides line up with TRBD2. The CDR3 spans 12 residues. Germline V CDR1 and CDR2: KGHDR, SFDVKD. The J segment lost 12 bases and the V segment lost 4 bases, leaving 5 bases of the junction unmatched. The CDR3 loop is CATSDAGEWQFF. The CDR3 nucleotides read TGTGCCACCAGTGACGCGGGAGAATGGCAGTTCTTC.

The chain recombines TRBV5-1 with TRBJ2-3; TRBD1 agrees at 11 bases. The ends lost 4 bases at V and 4 bases at J; junction bases unmatched: 8. The length of the CDR3 is 16 residues. Germline V gene lookup returns CDR1 SGHRS and CDR2 YFSETQ. CDR3 in DNA: TGCGCCAGCAGCGTCCCGGGACAGGGGGTTTCAGATACGCAGTATTTT. It codes for CASSVPGQGVSDTQYF.

The chain joins TRBV5-8 to TRBJ2-5, with D unclear. The germline V and J ends were trimmed by 2 bases and 5 bases, with 10 bases remaining between them. Germline loops: CDR1 SGHTS, CDR2 YDEGEE. This CDR3 has 13 residues. CDR3 region: CASSFGSVETQYF. The CDR3 bases are TGTGCCAGCAGCTTCGGTAGTGTCGAGACCCAGTACTTC.